This is a list of T cell receptor beta chains from one sample in a study of T cells expressing NK-cell markers. TCRdb reprocessed the 5' RACE reads, keeping one entry per CDR3 protein, no DNA. This sample's table reports 550,000 to 600,000 distinct CDR3 sequences. Sequenced material: blood T cells: a sorted CD56 or NKG2C T cell subset, CD4+ or CD8+ T cells, or bulk PBMC T cells (not recorded which). All receptors derive from a man between 18 and 35 years old in good health. Each CDR3 is given with its conserved first and last residue.

J gene | V gene | CDR3 protein
TRBJ2-3 | TRBV12-3/TRBV12-4 | CASSLGPRWYF
TRBJ2-3 | TRBV20-1 | CSALGTQFPTDTQYF
TRBJ2-2 | TRBV24-1 | CATSGLAEATGELFF
TRBJ2-1 | TRBV6-2/TRBV6-3 | CASTHGPGGNEQFF
TRBJ1-2 | TRBV27 | CASSVAPTGHGYTF
TRBJ1-2 | TRBV20-1 | CSARTSTGYGYTF
TRBJ2-7 | TRBV5-1 | CASSEIGPPGDYEQYF
TRBJ2-1 | TRBV11-2 | CASSVSPEHEQFF
TRBJ2-5 | TRBV20-1 | CSVAPKGQETQYF
TRBJ2-5 | TRBV15 | CATSRTGREETQYF
TRBJ2-5 | TRBV28 | CASRFWSGGGKTQYF
TRBJ2-6 | TRBV11-2 | CASSLTSGELSGANVLTF
TRBJ2-7 | TRBV12-3/TRBV12-4 | CASKGGSYEQYF
TRBJ2-4 | TRBV20-1 | CSARGVGGIQYF
TRBJ2-5 | TRBV2 | CASIPGLLEETQYF